This TCR beta chain was identified in a study of Ad26.COV2.S vaccination and SARS-CoV-2 variants. As for the study in general: Enrollment placed the donor in the COV1001 Ad26.COV2.S trial arm. Recipients of Ad26.COV2.S got it intramuscularly, once or twice 56 days apart. Study-wide results and limits: Substantial breadth was reported for post-vaccination spike-specific CD8+ and CD4+ T cells.

Sequencing was performed with immunoSEQ multiplex PCR; in TCRdb, only in-frame clones are kept and a portion is missing. The repertoire includes over 250,000 clones, around 87% of them detected once, and around 3.5% sits in the top ten. Treatment defined: roughly 19 received Ad26.COV2.S at low or high dose, single or two shots; roughly 5 received placebo; per-sample allocation not given. Following the first vaccine or placebo injection, samples were taken on day 63. V shed 4 bases and J shed 3 bases, with 9 bases lying between them. The CDR3 length is 13 residues. CDR1 MNHEY and CDR2 SMNVEV come from the germline V gene (reference sequence). Comment on this clone: What it recognizes is unknown.

V and J are TRBV27 and TRBJ2-5; no firm D call. This receptor was obtained from a person between 18 and 60 years old who received the Ad26.COV2.S COVID-19 vaccine or a placebo. Sequenced material: peripheral blood, taken in a trial of Ad26.COV2.S vaccine versus placebo. The CDR3 loop is CASSSPLKETQYF. DNA for the CDR3: TGTGCCAGCAGTTCCCCCCTGAAAGAGACCCAGTACTTC.